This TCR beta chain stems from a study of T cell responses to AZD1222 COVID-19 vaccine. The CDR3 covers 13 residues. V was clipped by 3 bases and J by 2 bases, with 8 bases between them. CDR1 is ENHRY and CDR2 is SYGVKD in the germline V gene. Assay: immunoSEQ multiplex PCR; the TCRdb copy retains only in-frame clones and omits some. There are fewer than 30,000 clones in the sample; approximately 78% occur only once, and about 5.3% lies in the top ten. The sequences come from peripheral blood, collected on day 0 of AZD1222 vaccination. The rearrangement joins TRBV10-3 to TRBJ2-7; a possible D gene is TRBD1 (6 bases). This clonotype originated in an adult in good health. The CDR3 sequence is CAISERQAYEQYF. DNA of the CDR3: TGTGCCATCAGTGAAAGACAGGCCTACGAGCAGTACTTC.